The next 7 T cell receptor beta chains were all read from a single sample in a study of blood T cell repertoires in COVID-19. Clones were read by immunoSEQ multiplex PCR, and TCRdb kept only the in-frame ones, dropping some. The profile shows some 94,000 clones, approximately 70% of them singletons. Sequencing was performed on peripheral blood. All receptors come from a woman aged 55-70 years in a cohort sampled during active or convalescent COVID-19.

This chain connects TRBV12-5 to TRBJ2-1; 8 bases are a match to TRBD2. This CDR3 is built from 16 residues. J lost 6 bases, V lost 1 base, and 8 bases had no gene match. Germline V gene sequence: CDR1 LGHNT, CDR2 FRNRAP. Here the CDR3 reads CASGLAAFGTSNEQFF. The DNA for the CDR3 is TGTGCTAGTGGTTTGGCCGCCTTCGGGACTAGCAATGAGCAGTTCTTC.

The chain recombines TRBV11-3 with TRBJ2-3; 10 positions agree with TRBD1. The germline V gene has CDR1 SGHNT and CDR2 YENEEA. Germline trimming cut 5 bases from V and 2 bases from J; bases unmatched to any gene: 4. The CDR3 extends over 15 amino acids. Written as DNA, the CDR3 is TGTGCCAGCAGCAAGACAGGGGGCCCCACAGATACGCAGTATTTT. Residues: CASSKTGGPTDTQYF.

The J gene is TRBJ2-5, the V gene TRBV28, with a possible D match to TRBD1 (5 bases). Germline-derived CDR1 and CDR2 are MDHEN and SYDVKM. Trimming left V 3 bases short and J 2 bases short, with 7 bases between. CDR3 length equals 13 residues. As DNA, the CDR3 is TGTGCCAGCAGTTTTCAGGGTCAAGAGACCCAGTACTTC. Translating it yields CASSFQGQETQYF.

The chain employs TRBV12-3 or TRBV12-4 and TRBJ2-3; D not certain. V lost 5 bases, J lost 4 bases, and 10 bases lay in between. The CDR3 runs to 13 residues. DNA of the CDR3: TGTGCCAGCAGTCCTGATAGATCAGATACGCAGTATTTT. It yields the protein CASSPDRSDTQYF.

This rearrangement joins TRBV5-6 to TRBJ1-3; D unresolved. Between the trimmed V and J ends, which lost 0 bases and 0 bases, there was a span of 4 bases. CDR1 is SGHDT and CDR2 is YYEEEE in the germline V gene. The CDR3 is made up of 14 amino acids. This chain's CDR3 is CASSLVISGNTIYF. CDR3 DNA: TGTGCCAGCAGCTTGGTAATCTCTGGAAACACCATATATTTT. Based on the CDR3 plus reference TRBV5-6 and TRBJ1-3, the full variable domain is DAGVTQSPTHLIKTRGQQVTLRCSPKSGHDTVSWYQQALGQGPQFIFQYYEEEERQRGNFPDRFSGHQFPNYSSELNVNALLLGDSALYLCASSLVISGNTIYFGEGSWLTVV.

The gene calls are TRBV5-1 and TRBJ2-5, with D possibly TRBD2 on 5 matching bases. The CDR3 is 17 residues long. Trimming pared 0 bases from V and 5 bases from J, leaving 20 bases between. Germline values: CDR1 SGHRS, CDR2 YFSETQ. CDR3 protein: CASSLVSGGSAGETQYF. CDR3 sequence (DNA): TGCGCCAGCAGCTTGGTTTCTGGCGGTAGCGCTGGGGAGACCCAGTACTTC.

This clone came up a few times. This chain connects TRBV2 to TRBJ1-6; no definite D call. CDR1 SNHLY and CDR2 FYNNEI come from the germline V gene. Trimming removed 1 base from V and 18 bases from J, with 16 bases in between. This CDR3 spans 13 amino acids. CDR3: CASSEESGSSYHF. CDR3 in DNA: TGTGCCAGCAGTGAAGAGAGCGGTTCATCCTACCACTTT. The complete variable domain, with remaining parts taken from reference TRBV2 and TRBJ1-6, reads EPEVTQTPSHQVTQMGQEVILRCVPISNHLYFYWYRQILGQKVEFLVSFYNNEISEKSEIFDDQFSVERPDGSNFTLKIRSTKLEDSAMYFCASSEESGSSYHFGNGTRLTVT.